Listed here is a single TCR beta chain. In the authors' methods: Estimation of nucleated cell counts relied on the amplification of reference gene primers. Sequencing used immunoSEQ multiplex PCR; TCRdb keeps in-frame clones, though not all of them. The V and J calls and clone size were taken over from that table, and D and trimming were inferred from the DNA. The sample has hundreds of thousands of clones, around 81% seen once. The sample belongs to a study of blood T cell repertoires in COVID-19. Study as a whole: The origin of the acute and convalescent COVID-19 samples was the United States, Italy and Spain. The analysed material was cDNA or gDNA that came from T cells, B-cell-depleted T cells, or PBMCs.

The CDR3 sequence is 15 residues long. Deletions cut 6 bases from V and 4 bases from J, with 16 bases between. CDR1 and CDR2 (germline): KGHSH, LQKENI. What was sequenced was peripheral blood. The chain links TRBV18 to TRBJ2-1, with D tentatively TRBD2 (6 bases). This receptor was taken from an elderly woman with COVID-19, enrolled during active disease. The CDR3 DNA reads as TGTGCCAGCTCCCGTCGGGAGTCTGAATACAATGAGCAGTTCTTC. Residues: CASSRRESEYNEQFF.